Listed below are T cell receptor beta chains from one sample, sequenced in a study of T-cell reconstitution after alpha-beta-depleted transplantation in children. TCRdb ran MiXCR on the PCR reads and lists one entry per CDR3 protein. The sample contains around 92,000 distinct CDR3 sequences, 9.5% to 15% of which appear only once. The material sequenced was PBMCs from the stem cell graft donor, taken from the stem cell graft. Every receptor here comes from a human donor who donated a stem cell graft to a child with inherited bone marrow failure. CDR3s include the opening cysteine and the closing phenylalanine or tryptophan. The order of the fields is J gene, clone size, D gene, V gene, CDR3 DNA, CDR3 protein. A D gene is named only where the DNA matches it firmly. Only part of the rows carry a size: once, few, many, or a class if the clone is expanded.

J: TRBJ2-7
size: many
D: TRBD1
V: TRBV7-9
DNA: TGTGCCAGCAGCTCCACCCGGGACAGGGCTTTCCTGAGCTCCTACGAGCAGTACTTC
CDR3: CASSSTRDRAFLSSYEQYF

J: TRBJ1-4
size: few
D: -
V: TRBV2
DNA: TGTGCCAGCAGTGACAGGCGGACTAATGAAAAACTGTTTTTT
CDR3: CASSDRRTNEKLFF

J: TRBJ2-5
size: many
D: -
V: TRBV20-1
DNA: TGCAGTGCTGAACTCAGGGTCTTAGAGACCCAGTACTTC
CDR3: CSAELRVLETQYF

J: TRBJ2-1
size: few
D: TRBD1
V: TRBV7-2
DNA: TGTGCCAGCAGCTTAGGGGGACAGGCCCCAAGGGATGAGCAGTTCTTC
CDR3: CASSLGGQAPRDEQFF

J: TRBJ2-1
size: many
D: -
V: TRBV9
DNA: TGTGCCAGCAGCGTAGCTACCAGACCCTACAATGAGCAGTTCTTC
CDR3: CASSVATRPYNEQFF

J: TRBJ1-3
size: many
D: TRBD1
V: TRBV7-9
DNA: TGTGCCAGCAGCCCACAGGGGGCTAGCTCTGGAAACACCATATATTTT
CDR3: CASSPQGASSGNTIYF

J: TRBJ1-5
size: many
D: -
V: TRBV12-3/TRBV12-4
DNA: TGTGCCAGCAGGAGGTCCCAGGGCGGGCCCCAGCATTTT
CDR3: CASRRSQGGPQHF

J: TRBJ2-1
size: few
D: -
V: TRBV24-1
DNA: TGTGCCACCTCAGTTAGCTCCTACAATGAGCAGTTCTTC
CDR3: CATSVSSYNEQFF

J: TRBJ2-3
size: few
D: -
V: TRBV24-1
DNA: TGTGCCACCAACGAAACCTACGGAAACACAGATACGCAGTATTTT
CDR3: CATNETYGNTDTQYF

J: TRBJ1-6
size: many
D: -
V: TRBV4-3
DNA: TGCGCCAGCAGCCAAGATGGGGACTCCCAAGGAAATTCACCCCTCCACTTT
CDR3: CASSQDGDSQGNSPLHF

J: TRBJ1-1
size: many
D: TRBD1
V: TRBV7-2
DNA: TGTGCCAGCAGCTCAACGGGACAGGGGGCTGAAGCTTTCTTT
CDR3: CASSSTGQGAEAFF

J: TRBJ1-1
size: many
D: TRBD1
V: TRBV5-1
DNA: TGCGCCAGCAGCTCTGCAGGGGGCGGAACTGAAGCTTTCTTT
CDR3: CASSSAGGGTEAFF

J: TRBJ2-3
size: many
D: TRBD1
V: TRBV29-1
DNA: TGCAGCGTTGTCGGACAGGTGCGAGATACGCAGTATTTT
CDR3: CSVVGQVRDTQYF

J: TRBJ2-2
size: once
D: -
V: TRBV5-1
DNA: TGCGCCAGCAGCCATGGCCCAGGTTTCCCCGGGGAGCTGTTTTTT
CDR3: CASSHGPGFPGELFF

J: TRBJ1-2
size: many
D: -
V: TRBV19
DNA: TGTGCCAGTAGTATAGGTCAGGTGAACTATGGCTACACCTTC
CDR3: CASSIGQVNYGYTF

J: TRBJ2-4
size: many
D: -
V: TRBV19
DNA: TGTGCCAGTAGTTCGGGGCCTAAAAACATTCAGTACTTC
CDR3: CASSSGPKNIQYF

J: TRBJ2-7
size: many
D: TRBD1
V: TRBV20-1
DNA: TGCAGCGTGACAGGGGGCTCTTACGAGCAGTACTTC
CDR3: CSVTGGSYEQYF

J: TRBJ2-1
size: -
D: -
V: TRBV9
DNA: TGTGCCAGCAGCGTAGAGGACAATGAGCAGTTCTTC
CDR3: CASSVEDNEQFF

J: TRBJ2-1
size: many
D: -
V: TRBV20-1
DNA: TGCAGTGCTTGGGAAAACAATGAGCAGTTCTTC
CDR3: CSAWENNEQFF

J: TRBJ1-6
size: many
D: -
V: TRBV4-3
DNA: TGCGCCAGCAGCCAAGACCCCGACCCGAAGGGTGATTCACCCCTCCACTTT
CDR3: CASSQDPDPKGDSPLHF

J: TRBJ1-6
size: few
D: TRBD1
V: TRBV5-1
DNA: TGCGCCAGCAGCTCTGATCGGACAGGGGGAGATTCACCCCTCCACTTT
CDR3: CASSSDRTGGDSPLHF

J: TRBJ2-1
size: -
D: TRBD2
V: TRBV6-2/TRBV6-3
DNA: TGTGCCAGCAGTCCCCTCGGGACTAGCGGGAGGGCTGAGCAGTTCTTC
CDR3: CASSPLGTSGRAEQFF

J: TRBJ1-2
size: many
D: -
V: TRBV28
DNA: TGTGCCAGCAGACCTAACTATGGCTACACCTTC
CDR3: CASRPNYGYTF

J: TRBJ2-1
size: many
D: TRBD2
V: TRBV29-1
DNA: TGCAGCGTCTCGACTAGCGGGGAGGACGGTGAGCAGTTCTTC
CDR3: CSVSTSGEDGEQFF

J: TRBJ1-1
size: many
D: -
V: TRBV4-3
DNA: TGCGCCAGCAGCCAAGACAGGGGTGGGAACACTGAAGCTTTCTTT
CDR3: CASSQDRGGNTEAFF

J: TRBJ1-5
size: many
D: TRBD1
V: TRBV15
DNA: TGTGCCACCAGCAGAGCCGGGACAGGGGATACCAATCAGCCCCAGCATTTT
CDR3: CATSRAGTGDTNQPQHF

J: TRBJ1-2
size: many
D: -
V: TRBV11-1
DNA: TGTGCCAGCAGCCGGGACGAGTATGGCTACACCTTC
CDR3: CASSRDEYGYTF

J: TRBJ2-2
size: many
D: -
V: TRBV20-1
DNA: TGCAGTGCTAGAACTAGCCGCCCCGCGAACACCGGGGAGCTGTTTTTT
CDR3: CSARTSRPANTGELFF